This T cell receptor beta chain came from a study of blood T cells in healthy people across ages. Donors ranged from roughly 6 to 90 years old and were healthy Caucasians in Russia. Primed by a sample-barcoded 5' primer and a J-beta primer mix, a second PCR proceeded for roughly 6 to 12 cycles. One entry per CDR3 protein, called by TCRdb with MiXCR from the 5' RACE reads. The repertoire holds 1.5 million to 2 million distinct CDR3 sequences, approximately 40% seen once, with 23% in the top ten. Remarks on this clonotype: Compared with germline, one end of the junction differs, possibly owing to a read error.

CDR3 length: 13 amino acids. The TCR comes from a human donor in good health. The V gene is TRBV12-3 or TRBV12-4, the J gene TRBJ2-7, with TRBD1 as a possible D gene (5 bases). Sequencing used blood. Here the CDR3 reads CTSSTGFSYEQYF. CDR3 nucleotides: TGTACCAGCAGTACAGGTTTCTCCTACGAGCAGTACTTC.